This TCR beta chain was captured by sequencing in a study of T cell changes during pregnancy in multiple sclerosis. V lost 2 bases, J lost 4 bases, and 3 bases stayed unmatched. The CDR3 sequence is 15 residues long. CDR1 and CDR2 (germline): MNHNS, SASEGT. Produced via immunoSEQ multiplex PCR; TCRdb's table is partial and in-frame only. The sample holds 45,000 to 70,000 clones; 92% are singletons and the top ten take around 3%. This specimen consisted of peripheral blood, obtained in the third trimester of pregnancy. The TCR originated in a female donor in good health, enrolled as a control in a pregnancy study. The V gene is TRBV6-1, the J gene TRBJ1-4; 8 nucleotides line up with TRBD1. The CDR3 nucleotides read TGTGCCAGCAGTGAAAGGACAGGGTTTAATGAAAAACTGTTTTTT. It translates to CASSERTGFNEKLFF.